These 9 T cell receptor beta chains came from one sample sequenced in a study of OX40 agonist ivuxolimab in advanced cancers. Measured with immunoSEQ multiplex PCR; TCRdb has only the in-frame clones, and not every one. The table shows some 9,600 clones, with 60% to 70% occurring only once. The material sequenced was CD4+ or CD8+ T cells sorted from blood, taken in a trial of the OX40 agonist ivuxolimab. The receptors shown here come from an adult with an advanced solid tumor such as melanoma, head and neck, liver or kidney cancer.

This clone was counted a single time. The gene calls are TRBV4-1 and TRBJ1-3, with D possibly being TRBD1 (6 bases). CDR1 and CDR2 from the germline V gene are MGHRA and YSYEKL. This CDR3 has 18 residues. Trimming left V 0 bases short and J 2 bases short, with 17 bases between. The CDR3 coding sequence is TGCGCCAGCAGCCAAGATCCGGCAGGGGCGAATGCTGGAAACACCATATATTTT. Protein: CASSQDPAGANAGNTIYF.

The V gene is TRBV5-1, the J gene TRBJ2-7; 12 nucleotides line up with TRBD1. CDR3 length: 15 amino acids. The J segment lost 4 bases and the V segment lost 4 bases, leaving 6 bases of the junction unmatched. CDR1 is SGHRS and CDR2 is YFSETQ in the germline V gene. In DNA form, the CDR3 reads TGCGCCAGCAGCCTTCCGGGACAGGGGGCTTACGAGCAGTACTTC. Its translation: CASSLPGQGAYEQYF.

The rearrangement uses TRBV7-3 and TRBJ1-1; 8 nucleotides align to TRBD1. Germline V gene data show CDR1 as SGHTA and CDR2 as FQGTGA. CDR3 length: 15 residues. Unmatched junction bases numbered 7, after V lost 2 bases and J lost 5 bases. The CDR3 is CASSLLAGGKTEAFF. Here the CDR3 DNA reads TGTGCCAGCAGCTTATTGGCAGGGGGCAAGACTGAAGCTTTCTTT.

This chain joins TRBV30 and TRBJ2-1; D gene unclear. The V gene's germline CDR1 is GTSNPN and CDR2 SVGIG (reference sequence). V lost 0 bases, J lost 7 bases, and 10 bases lay in between. CDR3 size: 13 residues. The CDR3 DNA reads as TGTGCCTGGAGTGTCTCTCACAGTAATGAGCAGTTCTTC. It is translated as CAWSVSHSNEQFF. Combining the CDR3 with reference TRBV30 and TRBJ2-1 gives the whole variable domain SQTIHQWPATLVQPVGSPLSLECTVEGTSNPNLYWYRQAAGRGLQLLFYSVGIGQISSEVPQNLSASRPQDRQFILSSKKLLLSDSGFYLCAWSVSHSNEQFFGPGTRLTVL.

Within the sample, this clone is medium-sized. The chain uses TRBV27 and TRBJ2-1; 8 nucleotides match TRBD2. The CDR3 contains 16 residues. CDR1 is MNHEY and CDR2 is SMNVEV in the germline V gene (reference sequence). The trim removed 7 bases at V and 0 bases at J, leaving 8 bases unmatched. CDR3 loop: CASIPTSASSYNEQFF. Here the CDR3 DNA reads TGTGCCAGCATACCGACTAGCGCGAGCTCCTACAATGAGCAGTTCTTC.

In its sample, this clone is medium-sized. This rearrangement joins TRBV19 to TRBJ1-6; 12 nucleotides match TRBD1. CDR1 is LNHDA, CDR2 SQIVND, per germline (reference sequence). The ends lost 8 bases at V and 7 bases at J; junction bases unmatched: 0. This CDR3 is built from 13 residues. The CDR3 DNA reads as TGTGCCAGTGGGACAGGGGGCAATTCACCCCTCCACTTT. Protein sequence: CASGTGGNSPLHF.

The rearrangement uses TRBV25-1 and TRBJ2-3; the D is unclear. The CDR3 length is 13 residues. The V gene's germline CDR1 is MGHDK and CDR2 SYGVNS. The V end lost 3 bases, the J end lost 0 bases, and 4 bases lay between the germline ends. The CDR3 sequence is CASSDFSTDTQYF. CDR3 DNA: TGTGCCAGCAGTGACTTCAGCACAGATACGCAGTATTTT.

The chain joins TRBV29-1 to TRBJ2-1; TRBD2 agrees at 7 bases. In germline, CDR1 is SQVTM, CDR2 ANQGSEA. The V and J ends lost 3 bases and 2 bases, in that order; junction bases with no gene match: 7. The CDR3 extends over 15 amino acids. CDR3 loop: CSVEGGEVTYNEQFF. CDR3 DNA: TGCAGCGTTGAGGGAGGGGAGGTCACCTACAATGAGCAGTTCTTC.

J is TRBJ2-5 and V is TRBV7-3; no clear D gene. The J call may be faulty, since TRBJ2-7 better matches the DNA end. This CDR3 comprises 12 residues. Germline V lookup: CDR1 SGHTA, CDR2 FQGTGA. DNA of the CDR3: TGTGCCAGCAGTGTTCGCGACTACGAGCAGTACTTC. This encodes CASSVRDYEQYF.